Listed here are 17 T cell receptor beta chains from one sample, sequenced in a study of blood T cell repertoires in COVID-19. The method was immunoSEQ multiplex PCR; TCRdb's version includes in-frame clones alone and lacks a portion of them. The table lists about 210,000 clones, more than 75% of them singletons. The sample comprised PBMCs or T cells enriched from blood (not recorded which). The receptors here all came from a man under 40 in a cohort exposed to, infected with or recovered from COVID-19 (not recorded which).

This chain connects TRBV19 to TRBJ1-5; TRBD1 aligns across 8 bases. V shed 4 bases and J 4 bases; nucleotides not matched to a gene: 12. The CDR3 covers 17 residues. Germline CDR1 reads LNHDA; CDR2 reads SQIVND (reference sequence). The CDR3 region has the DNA TGTGCCAGTAGTACCCGGGTGATATGGGACAGGAATCAGCCCCAGCATTTT. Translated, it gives CASSTRVIWDRNQPQHF.

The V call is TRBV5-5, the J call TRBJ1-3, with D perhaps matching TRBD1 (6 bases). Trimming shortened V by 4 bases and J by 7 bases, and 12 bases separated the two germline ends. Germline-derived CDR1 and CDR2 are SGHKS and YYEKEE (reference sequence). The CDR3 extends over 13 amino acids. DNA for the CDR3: TGTGCCAGCAGCGATGGGACACGGAACACCATATATTTT. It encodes CASSDGTRNTIYF.

In nucleotides, the CDR3 is TGTGCCAGCAGCCCATATCGAAGAGAACTCTCTGGGGCCAACGTCCTGACTTTC. Amino acids: CASSPYRRELSGANVLTF. V is TRBV4-2 and J is TRBJ2-6; D gene ambiguous. The CDR3 consists of 18 residues. The V gene lost 4 bases and the J gene lost 0 bases, with 16 bases spanning the gap. Germline V gene data show CDR1 as LGHNA and CDR2 as YNFKEQ.

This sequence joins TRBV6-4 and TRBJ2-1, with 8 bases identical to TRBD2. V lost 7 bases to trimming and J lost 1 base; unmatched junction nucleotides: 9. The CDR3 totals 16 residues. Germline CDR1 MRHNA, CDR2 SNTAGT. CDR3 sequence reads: CASTGGLAGSYNEQFF. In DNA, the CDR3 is TGTGCCAGCACTGGGGGGCTAGCGGGTTCCTACAATGAGCAGTTCTTC.

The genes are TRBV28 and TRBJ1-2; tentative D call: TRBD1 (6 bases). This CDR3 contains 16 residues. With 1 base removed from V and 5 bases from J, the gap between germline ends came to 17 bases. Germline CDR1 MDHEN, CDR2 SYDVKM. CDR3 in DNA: TGTGCCAGCAGTTTATTAGGGGGTCCTGGGCGGTATGGCTACACCTTC. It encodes CASSLLGGPGRYGYTF.

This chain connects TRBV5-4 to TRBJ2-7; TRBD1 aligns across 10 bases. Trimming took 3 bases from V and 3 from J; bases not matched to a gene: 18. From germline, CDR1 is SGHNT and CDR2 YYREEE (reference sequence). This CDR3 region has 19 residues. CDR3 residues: CASSYRIDPGGTGVYEQYF. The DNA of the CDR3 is TGTGCCAGCAGCTACCGAATCGATCCGGGGGGGACAGGGGTCTACGAGCAGTACTTC.

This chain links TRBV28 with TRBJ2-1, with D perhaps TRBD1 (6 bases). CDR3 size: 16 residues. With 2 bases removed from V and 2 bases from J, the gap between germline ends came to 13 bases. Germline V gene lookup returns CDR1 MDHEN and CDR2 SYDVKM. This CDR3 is CASSLGTRQPYNEQFF. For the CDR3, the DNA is TGTGCCAGCAGTTTAGGGACAAGACAACCCTACAATGAGCAGTTCTTC.

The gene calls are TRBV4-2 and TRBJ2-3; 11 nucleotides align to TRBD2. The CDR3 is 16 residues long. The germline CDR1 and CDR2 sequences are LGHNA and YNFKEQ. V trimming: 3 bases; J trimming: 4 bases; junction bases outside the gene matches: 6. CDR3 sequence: CASSHPLAGAPDTQYF. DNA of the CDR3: TGTGCCAGCAGCCACCCACTAGCGGGAGCCCCAGATACGCAGTATTTT.

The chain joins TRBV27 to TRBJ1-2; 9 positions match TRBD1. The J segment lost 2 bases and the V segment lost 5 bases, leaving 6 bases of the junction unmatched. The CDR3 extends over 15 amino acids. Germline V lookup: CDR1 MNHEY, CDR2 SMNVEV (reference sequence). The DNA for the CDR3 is TGTGCCAGCAGTGCGGGACAGGGAGGCAACTATGGCTACACCTTC. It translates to CASSAGQGGNYGYTF.

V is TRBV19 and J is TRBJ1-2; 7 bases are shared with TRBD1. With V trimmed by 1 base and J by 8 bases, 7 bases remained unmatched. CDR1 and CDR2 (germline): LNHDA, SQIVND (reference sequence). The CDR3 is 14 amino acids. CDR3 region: CASSIGGGNWGYTF. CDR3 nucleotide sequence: TGTGCCAGTAGTATAGGAGGGGGCAATTGGGGCTACACCTTC.

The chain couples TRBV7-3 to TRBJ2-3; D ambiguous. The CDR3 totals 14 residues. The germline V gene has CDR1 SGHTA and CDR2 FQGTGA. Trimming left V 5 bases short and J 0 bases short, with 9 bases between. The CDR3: CASSPGPSTDTQYF. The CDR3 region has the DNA TGTGCCAGCAGCCCCGGTCCTAGCACAGATACGCAGTATTTT.

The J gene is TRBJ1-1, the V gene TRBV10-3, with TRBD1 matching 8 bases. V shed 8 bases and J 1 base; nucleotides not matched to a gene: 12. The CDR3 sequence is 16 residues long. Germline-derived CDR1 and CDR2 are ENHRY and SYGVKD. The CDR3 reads CAIFPAPGQANTEAFF. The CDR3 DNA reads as TGTGCCATCTTCCCCGCTCCGGGACAGGCGAACACTGAAGCTTTCTTT.

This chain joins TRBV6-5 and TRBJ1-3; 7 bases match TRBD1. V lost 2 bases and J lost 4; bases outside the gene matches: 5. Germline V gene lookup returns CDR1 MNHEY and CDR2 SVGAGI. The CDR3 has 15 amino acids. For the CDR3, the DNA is TGTGCCAGCAGTTACCAGACAGGGAGGGGAAACACCATATATTTT. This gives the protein CASSYQTGRGNTIYF.

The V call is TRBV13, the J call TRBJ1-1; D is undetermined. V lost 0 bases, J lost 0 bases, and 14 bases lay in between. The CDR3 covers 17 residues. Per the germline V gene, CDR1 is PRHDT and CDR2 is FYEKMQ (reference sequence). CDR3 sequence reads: CASSLGGRNFMNTEAFF. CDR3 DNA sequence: TGTGCCAGCAGCTTAGGCGGGAGGAACTTCATGAACACTGAAGCTTTCTTT.

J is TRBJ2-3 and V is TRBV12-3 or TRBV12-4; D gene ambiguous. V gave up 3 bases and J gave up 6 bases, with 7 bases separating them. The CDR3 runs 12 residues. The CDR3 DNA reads TGTGCCAGCAGTTTCGAGAGGGATACGCAGTATTTT. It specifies CASSFERDTQYF.

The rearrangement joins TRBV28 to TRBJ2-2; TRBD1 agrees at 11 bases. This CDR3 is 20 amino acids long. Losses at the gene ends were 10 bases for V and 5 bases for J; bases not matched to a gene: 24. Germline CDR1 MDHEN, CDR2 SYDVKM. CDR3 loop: CAISCPGQGAVGIGTGELFF. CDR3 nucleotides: TGTGCCATCTCCTGCCCAGGACAGGGGGCGGTGGGGATAGGAACCGGGGAGCTGTTTTTT.

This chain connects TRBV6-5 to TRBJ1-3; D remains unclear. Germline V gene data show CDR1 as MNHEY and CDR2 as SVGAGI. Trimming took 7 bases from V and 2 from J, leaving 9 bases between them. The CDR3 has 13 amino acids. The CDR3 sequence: CASMEGPGNTIYF. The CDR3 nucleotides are TGTGCCAGCATGGAGGGCCCTGGAAACACCATATATTTT.